What follows is one T cell receptor (beta chain) and its context. A second PCR, run for about 7 to 11 cycles, used a sample-barcoded 5' primer plus a J-beta primer mix. Each CDR3 protein is one row after TCRdb ran MiXCR on the 5' RACE reads. The profile shows about 580,000 distinct CDR3 sequences, 47% of them singletons. This CDR3 has 16 residues. V dropped 4 bases and J dropped 8 bases, with 23 bases sitting between them. Germline V gene lookup returns CDR1 SEHNR and CDR2 FQNEAQ (reference sequence). This specimen comes from a study of blood T cells in healthy people across ages. The TCR comes from a man older than 75 in good health. Sequenced: blood. J is TRBJ1-2 and V is TRBV7-9, with D unresolved. The CDR3 protein is CASSSVGSGGRGGYTF. The DNA of the CDR3 is TGTGCCAGCAGCTCCGTAGGTTCCGGCGGACGTGGGGGCTACACCTTC.